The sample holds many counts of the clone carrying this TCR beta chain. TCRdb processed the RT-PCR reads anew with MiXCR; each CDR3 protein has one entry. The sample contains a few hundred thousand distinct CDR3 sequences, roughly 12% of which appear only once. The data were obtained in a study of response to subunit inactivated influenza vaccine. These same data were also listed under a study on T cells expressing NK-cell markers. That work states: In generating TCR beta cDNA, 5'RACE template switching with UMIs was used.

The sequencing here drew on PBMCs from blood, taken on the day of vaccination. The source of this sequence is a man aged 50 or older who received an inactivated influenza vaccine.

This CDR3 reads CASSYGRGQPGALQETQYF. As DNA, the CDR3 is TGTGCCAGCAGTTACGGTAGGGGGCAGCCCGGCGCCCTTCAAGAGACCCAGTACTTC. The genes are TRBV6-2 or TRBV6-3 and TRBJ2-5, with TRBD1 identical over 7 bases. V shed 2 bases and J 2 bases; nucleotides not matched to a gene: 17. CDR3 length: 19 amino acids. Germline V gives CDR1 MNHEY, CDR2 SVGEGT.